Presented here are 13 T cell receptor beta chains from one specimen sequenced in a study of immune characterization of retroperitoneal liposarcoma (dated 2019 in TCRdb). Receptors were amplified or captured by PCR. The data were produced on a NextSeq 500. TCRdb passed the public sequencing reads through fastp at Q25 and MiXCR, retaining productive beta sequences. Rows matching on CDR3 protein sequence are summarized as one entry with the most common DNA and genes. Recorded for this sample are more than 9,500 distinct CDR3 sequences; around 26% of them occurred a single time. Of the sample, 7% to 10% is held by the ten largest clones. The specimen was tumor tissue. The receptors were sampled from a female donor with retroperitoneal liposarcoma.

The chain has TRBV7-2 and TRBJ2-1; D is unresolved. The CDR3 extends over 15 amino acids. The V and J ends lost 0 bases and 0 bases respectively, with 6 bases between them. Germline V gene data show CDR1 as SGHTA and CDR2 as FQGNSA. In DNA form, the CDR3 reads TGTGCCAGCAGCTTAGCCGCTGGCTCCTACAATGAGCAGTTCTTC. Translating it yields CASSLAAGSYNEQFF.

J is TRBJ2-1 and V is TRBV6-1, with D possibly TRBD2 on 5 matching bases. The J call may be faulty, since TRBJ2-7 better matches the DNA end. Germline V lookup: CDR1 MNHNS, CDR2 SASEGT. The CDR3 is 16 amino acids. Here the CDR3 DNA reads TGTGCCAGCAGGGAACCATCCGTATTGGGGAGTTACGAGCAGTACTTC. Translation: CASREPSVLGSYEQYF.

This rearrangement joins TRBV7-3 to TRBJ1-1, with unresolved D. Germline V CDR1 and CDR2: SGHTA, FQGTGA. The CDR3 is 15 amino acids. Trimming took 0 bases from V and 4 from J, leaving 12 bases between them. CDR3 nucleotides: TGTGCCAGCAGCTTAACGGGAGGGTTGGGCACTGAAGCTTTCTTT. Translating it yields CASSLTGGLGTEAFF.

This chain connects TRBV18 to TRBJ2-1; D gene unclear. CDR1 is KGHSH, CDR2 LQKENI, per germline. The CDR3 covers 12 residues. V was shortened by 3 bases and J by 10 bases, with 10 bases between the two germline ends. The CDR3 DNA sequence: TGTGCCAGCTCACCTGTGGGGAACGAGCAGTTCTTC. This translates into CASSPVGNEQFF.

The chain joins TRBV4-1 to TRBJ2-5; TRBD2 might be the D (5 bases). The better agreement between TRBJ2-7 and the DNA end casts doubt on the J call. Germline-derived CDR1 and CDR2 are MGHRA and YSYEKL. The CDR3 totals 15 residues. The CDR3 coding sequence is TGCGCCAGCAGCCAACAGCGGAACGTTTTCTACGAGCAGTACTTC. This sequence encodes CASSQQRNVFYEQYF.

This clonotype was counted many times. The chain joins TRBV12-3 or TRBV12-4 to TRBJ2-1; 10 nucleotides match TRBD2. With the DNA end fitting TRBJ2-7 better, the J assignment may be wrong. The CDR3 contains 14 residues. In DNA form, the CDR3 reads TGTGCCAGCAGCCCTAGCGGGGGATACAATGAGCAGTACTTC. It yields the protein CASSPSGGYNEQYF.

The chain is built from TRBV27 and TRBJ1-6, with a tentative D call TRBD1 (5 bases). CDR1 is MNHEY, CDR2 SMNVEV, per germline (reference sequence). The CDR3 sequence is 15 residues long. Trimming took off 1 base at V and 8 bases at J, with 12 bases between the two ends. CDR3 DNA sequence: TGTGCCAGCAGTTTATATAGGGGTAGGGATTCACCCCTCCACTTT. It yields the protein CASSLYRGRDSPLHF.

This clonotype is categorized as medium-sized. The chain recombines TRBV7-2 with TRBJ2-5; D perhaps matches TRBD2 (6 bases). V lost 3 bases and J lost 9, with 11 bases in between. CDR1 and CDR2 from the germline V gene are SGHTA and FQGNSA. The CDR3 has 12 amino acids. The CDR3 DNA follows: TGTGCCAGCAGCTTTCATAGGGAGGCCCAGTACTTC. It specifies CASSFHREAQYF.

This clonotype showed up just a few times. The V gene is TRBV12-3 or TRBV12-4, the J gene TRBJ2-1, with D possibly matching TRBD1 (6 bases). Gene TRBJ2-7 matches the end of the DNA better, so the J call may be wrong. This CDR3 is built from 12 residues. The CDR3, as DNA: TGTGCCAGCAGTTTAGAGGGGGTTGAGCAGTACTTC. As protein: CASSLEGVEQYF.

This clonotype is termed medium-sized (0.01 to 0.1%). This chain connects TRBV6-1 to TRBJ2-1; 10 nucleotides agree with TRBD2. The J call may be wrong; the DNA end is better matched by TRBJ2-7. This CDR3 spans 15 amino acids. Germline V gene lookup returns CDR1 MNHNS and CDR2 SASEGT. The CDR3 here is CASTSSLAGDNEQYF. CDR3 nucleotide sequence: TGTGCCAGCACAAGCTCGCTAGCGGGAGACAATGAGCAGTACTTC.

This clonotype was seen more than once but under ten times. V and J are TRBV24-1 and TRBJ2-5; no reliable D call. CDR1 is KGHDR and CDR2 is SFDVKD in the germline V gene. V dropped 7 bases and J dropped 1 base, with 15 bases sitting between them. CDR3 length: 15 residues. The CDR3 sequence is CATSGTPPVQETQYF. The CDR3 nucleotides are TGTGCCACCAGCGGCACCCCACCCGTCCAAGAGACCCAGTACTTC.

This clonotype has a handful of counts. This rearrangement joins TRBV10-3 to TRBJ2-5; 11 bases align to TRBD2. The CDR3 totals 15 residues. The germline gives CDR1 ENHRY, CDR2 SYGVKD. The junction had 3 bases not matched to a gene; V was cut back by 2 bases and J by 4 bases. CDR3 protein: CAISELAGGPETQYF. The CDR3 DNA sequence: TGTGCCATCAGTGAGCTAGCGGGAGGTCCAGAGACCCAGTACTTC.

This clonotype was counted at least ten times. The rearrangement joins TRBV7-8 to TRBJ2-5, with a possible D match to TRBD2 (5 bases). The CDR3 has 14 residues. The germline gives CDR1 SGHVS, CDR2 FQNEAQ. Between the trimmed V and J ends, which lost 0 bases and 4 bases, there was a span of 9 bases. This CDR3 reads CASSLAPGLETQYF. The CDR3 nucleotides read TGTGCCAGCAGCTTAGCCCCGGGATTAGAGACCCAGTACTTC.